This TCR beta chain was identified in a study of early T cells in non-severe SARS-CoV-2 infection (dated by TCRdb to the early 2020s). The study in broad terms: Because TCR sequencing was done on bulk RNA from unsorted whole blood, the alpha and beta chains could not be paired.

This clonotype showed up many times. Its recognized antigen is unknown. No clone much larger than this one lies a single base away; base qualities are absent. The paper's findings and limits, for the study overall: Matching against VDJdb was skewed toward anti-spike CD8 responses, likely underestimated virus-specific expansions, and missed private and CD4 specificities.

This was a case-control study nested in a cohort of healthcare workers in London, UK, who had nasopharyngeal swab PCR tests and blood samples taken every week. Between 23 and 31 March 2020, the week of the UK lockdown, healthcare workers were enrolled and then followed up weekly for as long as 16 weeks. Measured from the cysteine to the phenylalanine, the CDR3 is 11 residues long. The sequence is cut down to CDR3 DNA, 33 bases in frame from base 1. The germline V gene yields SGHDT for CDR1 and YYEEEE for CDR2. V is cut by 0 bases and J by 7 bases, and the space between the germline ends is 3 bases. To prepare the library, 5' RACE was applied. Sequencing relied on a NextSeq 500. Unique molecular identifiers were attached to individual cDNA molecules in the TCR library protocol so that sequencing error and PCR bias could be corrected. Both TCR alpha and beta chains were sequenced, and tight co-correlation was observed between alpha and beta sequence abundances in each sample. The published analysis was carried out like this. Decombinator V4 was used to perform V gene, J gene and CDR3 annotation of TCR sequences. TCRs were defined as expanded if a significant change between any two time points was detected under a Poisson model with p below 0.0001. TCR abundances were normalised to the total number of TCRs sequenced in each sample and reported as counts per million. MAIT TCRs were defined by TRAV1-2 paired with TRAJ12, TRAJ20 or TRAJ33, and iNKT TCRs by TRAV10 paired with TRAJ18. VDJdb, accessed 1 November 2021, was searched for CMV, EBV and SARS-CoV-2 annotated TCRs, with TCRs annotated for multiple antigens excluded. TCRdb reprocessed the public reads (quality trimming at Q25 with fastp, clone calling with MiXCR) and kept in-frame beta chains. Rows with a matching CDR3 protein are joined into one entry that keeps the most common DNA and genes. V and J calls and clone size were set by TCRdb, not the authors. In this sample the table shows about 22,000 distinct CDR3 sequences, approximately 4.5% of which occur a single time. The ten largest make up roughly 7.7% of the sample.

The chain couples TRBV5-6 to TRBJ2-3, with the identity of the D gene unclear. The source material was whole blood. This clonotype was sampled from an adult who was a healthcare worker with PCR-confirmed SARS-CoV-2 infection or an uninfected control (not recorded which). The DNA reads TGTGCCAGCAGCTTGGCGTATACGCAGTATTTT. This gives the protein CASSLAYTQYF.